The rows below give T cell receptor beta chains drawn from one sample of a study of response to subunit inactivated influenza vaccine. TCRdb analysed the RT-PCR reads with MiXCR anew, one entry per CDR3 protein. Among some 480,000 distinct CDR3 sequences, approximately 11% were seen once, and the ten largest hold about 12%. Sequencing was performed on PBMCs from blood, taken roughly 6 weeks after vaccination. The receptors were sampled from a man aged 45 to 65 who received an inactivated influenza vaccine. Both conserved end residues are part of each CDR3. D genes are given only for firm matches. Some rows mark clone size as missing; the rest say once, few, many or name a class of expanded clone.

V gene: TRBV20-1; D gene: .; clone size: .; J gene: TRBJ2-3; CDR3 protein: CSAPRVTSTDTQYF; CDR3 DNA: TGCAGTGCCCCTCGAGTTACTAGCACAGATACGCAGTATTTT
V gene: TRBV29-1; D gene: .; clone size: .; J gene: TRBJ1-2; CDR3 protein: CSVEDWTGAYSYTF; CDR3 DNA: TGCAGCGTTGAAGACTGGACTGGCGCTTATAGCTACACCTTC
V gene: TRBV10-3; D gene: TRBD1; clone size: few; J gene: TRBJ2-5; CDR3 protein: CAISETGGVETQYF; CDR3 DNA: TGTGCCATCAGTGAGACAGGGGGCGTAGAGACCCAGTACTTC
V gene: TRBV27; D gene: .; clone size: .; J gene: TRBJ2-3; CDR3 protein: CASSSLRGADTQYF; CDR3 DNA: TGTGCCAGCAGTAGCCTGAGAGGTGCAGATACGCAGTATTTT
V gene: TRBV20-1; D gene: TRBD2; clone size: .; J gene: TRBJ2-5; CDR3 protein: CSARPLAGAAQETQYF; CDR3 DNA: TGCAGTGCTAGACCCCTAGCGGGAGCCGCGCAAGAGACCCAGTACTTC
V gene: TRBV5-1; D gene: TRBD1; clone size: .; J gene: TRBJ2-1; CDR3 protein: CASSPSTGGSYNEQFF; CDR3 DNA: TGCGCCAGCAGCCCCTCTACAGGGGGTTCCTACAATGAGCAGTTCTTC
V gene: TRBV12-3/TRBV12-4; D gene: TRBD1; clone size: few; J gene: TRBJ2-1; CDR3 protein: CASSRSTGQYNEQFF; CDR3 DNA: TGTGCCAGCAGTAGATCTACGGGACAGTACAATGAGCAGTTCTTC
V gene: TRBV24-1; D gene: TRBD2; clone size: many; J gene: TRBJ2-3; CDR3 protein: CATASLAGGSRDTQYF; CDR3 DNA: TGTGCCACCGCATCTCTAGCGGGAGGATCGCGAGATACGCAGTATTTT
V gene: TRBV12-3/TRBV12-4; D gene: TRBD2; clone size: few; J gene: TRBJ2-2; CDR3 protein: CASTLPSGGAGELFF; CDR3 DNA: TGTGCCAGCACGCTCCCTAGCGGGGGGGCCGGGGAGCTGTTTTTT
V gene: TRBV20-1; D gene: .; clone size: many; J gene: TRBJ1-6; CDR3 protein: CSARKGGSYNSPLHF; CDR3 DNA: TGCAGTGCTAGGAAGGGGGGCTCCTATAATTCACCCCTCCACTTT
V gene: TRBV12-3/TRBV12-4; D gene: TRBD1; clone size: .; J gene: TRBJ1-3; CDR3 protein: CASTPGWGQAPEVGNTIYF; CDR3 DNA: TGTGCCAGCACCCCCGGGTGGGGACAGGCCCCTGAAGTTGGAAACACCATATATTTT
V gene: TRBV29-1; D gene: .; clone size: many; J gene: TRBJ2-7; CDR3 protein: CSVGLSTSSYEQYF; CDR3 DNA: TGCAGCGTCGGCCTCTCAACCAGCTCCTACGAGCAGTACTTC
V gene: TRBV12-3/TRBV12-4; D gene: .; clone size: many; J gene: TRBJ2-7; CDR3 protein: CASTLGSQYEQYF; CDR3 DNA: TGTGCCAGCACCCTGGGCAGTCAATACGAGCAGTACTTC
V gene: TRBV15; D gene: .; clone size: .; J gene: TRBJ2-7; CDR3 protein: CATSRDPRTATNEQYF; CDR3 DNA: TGTGCCACCAGCAGAGATCCTAGAACAGCTACTAACGAGCAGTACTTC
V gene: TRBV12-3/TRBV12-4; D gene: TRBD1; clone size: .; J gene: TRBJ2-7; CDR3 protein: CASSPGQGLPQYF; CDR3 DNA: TGTGCCAGCAGCCCGGGACAGGGGCTTCCACAGTACTTC
V gene: TRBV20-1; D gene: .; clone size: many; J gene: TRBJ2-3; CDR3 protein: CSARDWAGTDTQYF; CDR3 DNA: TGCAGTGCTAGAGATTGGGCGGGCACAGATACGCAGTATTTT
V gene: TRBV5-6; D gene: .; clone size: many; J gene: TRBJ2-5; CDR3 protein: CASSLVRVETQYF; CDR3 DNA: TGTGCCAGCAGCTTGGTCAGGGTTGAGACCCAGTACTTC
V gene: TRBV12-3/TRBV12-4; D gene: .; clone size: few; J gene: TRBJ2-1; CDR3 protein: CASSFQPRDNEQFF; CDR3 DNA: TGTGCCAGCAGTTTCCAGCCGCGAGACAATGAGCAGTTCTTC
V gene: TRBV20-1; D gene: .; clone size: .; J gene: TRBJ2-1; CDR3 protein: CSASRTRGSYNEQFF; CDR3 DNA: TGCAGTGCTTCCCGGACTAGGGGGTCCTACAATGAGCAGTTCTTC
V gene: TRBV20-1; D gene: TRBD2; clone size: .; J gene: TRBJ2-1; CDR3 protein: CSARDYSGRSTEQFF; CDR3 DNA: TGCAGTGCTAGAGATTATAGCGGGAGGTCTACGGAGCAGTTCTTC
V gene: TRBV11-1; D gene: TRBD2; clone size: .; J gene: TRBJ2-2; CDR3 protein: CASSPAALAGGNTGELFF; CDR3 DNA: TGTGCCAGCAGCCCTGCGGCCCTAGCGGGGGGGAACACCGGGGAGCTGTTTTTT
V gene: TRBV30; D gene: .; clone size: few; J gene: TRBJ2-7; CDR3 protein: CAWSSGESYEQYF; CDR3 DNA: TGTGCCTGGAGTTCAGGGGAGTCGTACGAGCAGTACTTC
V gene: TRBV12-3/TRBV12-4; D gene: .; clone size: few; J gene: TRBJ1-1; CDR3 protein: CASKLQGTLNTEAFF; CDR3 DNA: TGTGCCAGCAAACTGCAGGGCACTTTGAACACTGAAGCTTTCTTT
V gene: TRBV12-3/TRBV12-4; D gene: TRBD1; clone size: many; J gene: TRBJ1-2; CDR3 protein: CASSYDRAYGYTF; CDR3 DNA: TGTGCCAGCAGTTACGACAGGGCGTATGGCTACACCTTC
V gene: TRBV5-1; D gene: TRBD2; clone size: .; J gene: TRBJ2-1; CDR3 protein: CASSLTLRTSGGYNEQFF; CDR3 DNA: TGCGCCAGCAGCTTGACTCTGCGGACTAGCGGGGGGTACAATGAGCAGTTCTTC
V gene: TRBV20-1; D gene: TRBD2; clone size: .; J gene: TRBJ2-1; CDR3 protein: CSARDRVAGYNEQFF; CDR3 DNA: TGCAGTGCTAGAGATCGGGTAGCGGGCTACAATGAGCAGTTCTTC
V gene: TRBV28; D gene: TRBD1; clone size: few; J gene: TRBJ1-1; CDR3 protein: CASNDPTGKREAFF; CDR3 DNA: TGTGCCAGCAACGACCCGACAGGGAAGCGGGAAGCTTTCTTT
V gene: TRBV28; D gene: TRBD2; clone size: .; J gene: TRBJ2-1; CDR3 protein: CASSFLAGGPDNEQLF; CDR3 DNA: TGTGCCAGCAGTTTCCTAGCGGGAGGGCCGGATAATGAGCAGCTCTTC
V gene: TRBV28; D gene: TRBD1; clone size: .; J gene: TRBJ2-7; CDR3 protein: CASTQGVTSYEQYF; CDR3 DNA: TGTGCCAGCACACAGGGGGTGACATCCTACGAGCAGTACTTC
V gene: TRBV2; D gene: .; clone size: .; J gene: TRBJ2-5; CDR3 protein: CASSALGAARETQYF; CDR3 DNA: TGTGCCAGCAGTGCCCTGGGCGCAGCCCGGGAGACCCAGTACTTC
V gene: TRBV11-3; D gene: TRBD1; clone size: .; J gene: TRBJ2-7; CDR3 protein: CASSPRTGGNEQYF; CDR3 DNA: TGTGCCAGCAGCCCGCGGACAGGGGGCAACGAGCAGTACTTC
V gene: TRBV29-1; D gene: .; clone size: many; J gene: TRBJ2-3; CDR3 protein: CSVGPGTLRGEDTQYF; CDR3 DNA: TGCAGCGTGGGCCCCGGGACTCTTAGGGGGGAAGATACGCAGTATTTT
V gene: TRBV4-2; D gene: .; clone size: many; J gene: TRBJ2-3; CDR3 protein: CASSPREGTDTQYF; CDR3 DNA: TGTGCCAGCAGCCCCCGAGAAGGGACAGATACGCAGTATTTT
V gene: TRBV4-3; D gene: .; clone size: .; J gene: TRBJ2-2; CDR3 protein: CASSHRWPNTGELFF; CDR3 DNA: TGCGCCAGCAGCCATCGGTGGCCAAACACCGGGGAGCTGTTTTTT
V gene: TRBV4-2; D gene: TRBD2; clone size: many; J gene: TRBJ2-1; CDR3 protein: CASSQRGGLSYNEQFF; CDR3 DNA: TGTGCCAGCAGCCAACGGGGGGGCCTGTCCTACAATGAGCAGTTCTTC
V gene: TRBV6-2/TRBV6-3; D gene: .; clone size: few; J gene: TRBJ2-5; CDR3 protein: CASSYVLGETQYF; CDR3 DNA: TGTGCCAGCAGTTACGTCCTGGGGGAGACCCAGTACTTC
V gene: TRBV6-2/TRBV6-3; D gene: TRBD2; clone size: few; J gene: TRBJ2-1; CDR3 protein: CASSYSWTSVPSEQFF; CDR3 DNA: TGTGCCAGCAGTTACTCTTGGACTAGCGTTCCGAGTGAGCAGTTCTTC
V gene: TRBV3-1; D gene: .; clone size: few; J gene: TRBJ1-2; CDR3 protein: CASSQDPGVVVGYTF; CDR3 DNA: TGTGCCAGCAGCCAAGATCCAGGGGTGGTTGTTGGCTACACCTTC
V gene: TRBV7-8; D gene: .; clone size: .; J gene: TRBJ2-7; CDR3 protein: CASSSAQSSYEQYF; CDR3 DNA: TGTGCCAGCAGCTCCGCCCAAAGCTCCTACGAGCAGTACTTC
V gene: TRBV5-1; D gene: .; clone size: many; J gene: TRBJ2-3; CDR3 protein: CASSLFRDSTDTQYF; CDR3 DNA: TGCGCCAGCAGCCTCTTCCGGGACAGCACAGATACGCAGTATTTT
V gene: TRBV10-2; D gene: TRBD1; clone size: few; J gene: TRBJ1-5; CDR3 protein: CASRGGQGAWQPQHF; CDR3 DNA: TGCGCCAGTCGAGGGGGACAGGGGGCATGGCAGCCCCAGCATTTT
V gene: TRBV10-3; D gene: .; clone size: many; J gene: TRBJ1-1; CDR3 protein: CAISDDMNTEAFF; CDR3 DNA: TGTGCCATCAGTGATGATATGAACACTGAAGCTTTCTTT
V gene: TRBV15; D gene: TRBD2; clone size: .; J gene: TRBJ2-7; CDR3 protein: CATSTREVRGGSYEQYF; CDR3 DNA: TGTGCCACCAGCACCCGGGAGGTGCGGGGAGGATCCTACGAGCAGTACTTC
V gene: TRBV4-3; D gene: TRBD2; clone size: few; J gene: TRBJ2-3; CDR3 protein: CASSQDPGLAGYTDTQYF; CDR3 DNA: TGCGCCAGCAGCCAAGACCCGGGACTAGCGGGGTACACAGATACGCAGTATTTT
V gene: TRBV18; D gene: .; clone size: many; J gene: TRBJ1-2; CDR3 protein: CASSPRAGDGYTF; CDR3 DNA: TGTGCCAGCTCACCACGTGCAGGGGATGGCTACACCTTC
V gene: TRBV4-3; D gene: .; clone size: few; J gene: TRBJ1-3; CDR3 protein: CASSQDAGAGNTIYF; CDR3 DNA: TGCGCCAGCAGCCAAGATGCGGGGGCTGGAAACACCATATATTTT